Each of the 7 T cell receptor beta chains below was sequenced from the same sample in a study of T-cell memory formation after mild COVID-19 (dated by TCRdb to the early 2020s). Library generation was performed with 5' RACE. Sequencing was performed on an Illumina NovaSeq 6000. TCRdb's own reprocessing of the public reads used fastp at Q25 and MiXCR and kept productive beta chains. Each CDR3 protein appears once, grouped with its most common genes and DNA. The sample data list over 50,000 distinct CDR3 sequences, and approximately 9% of these were observed just once. The ten largest account for 12% of the sample. The sample taken for sequencing was PBMCs or a T cell subset sorted from them (not recorded which). The receptors originated from an adult woman who had mild COVID-19 (a few samples of this study predate the infection). The sample titles of this study are shuffled in the database, so cell type and time point are left out; the donor was told from shared clones.

In this sample, this clonotype turned up many times. This CDR3 is CASSLATGGETQYF. CDR3 sequence (DNA): TGCGCCAGCAGCTTGGCCACCGGGGGAGAGACCCAGTACTTC. This sequence joins TRBV5-1 and TRBJ2-5; a possible D gene is TRBD2 (6 bases). V gave up 0 bases and J gave up 4 bases, with 10 bases separating them. The CDR3 totals 14 residues. Germline CDR1 reads SGHRS; CDR2 reads YFSETQ.

The gene calls are TRBV10-3 and TRBJ2-7; TRBD1 might be the D (6 bases). This CDR3 comprises 18 residues. Trimming cost V 3 bases and J 5 bases, with 26 bases left between them. The V gene's germline CDR1 is ENHRY and CDR2 SYGVKD. The CDR3 here is CAISDPARQGTLVDEQYF. The CDR3 DNA is TGTGCCATCAGTGACCCCGCTAGGCAGGGGACCTTAGTCGACGAGCAGTACTTC.

At least ten counts were recorded for this clonotype. The chain recombines TRBV18 with TRBJ2-1; TRBD2 might be the D (5 bases). This CDR3 is built from 15 residues. Trimming cost V 6 bases and J 6 bases, with 18 bases left between them. The germline V gene has CDR1 KGHSH and CDR2 LQKENI. CDR3 nucleotide sequence: TGTGCCAGCTCCCCCCCGATGGAGCGGAGCAATGAGCAGTTCTTC. Translated, it gives CASSPPMERSNEQFF.

A few counts support this clonotype. J is TRBJ1-4 and V is TRBV5-1; 11 nucleotides line up with TRBD1. V trimming: 4 bases; J trimming: 5 bases; junction bases outside the gene matches: 7. The CDR3 has 16 amino acids. From germline, CDR1 is SGHRS and CDR2 YFSETQ. DNA for the CDR3: TGCGCCAGCAGCCGGACAGGGGGCGCGGGCAATGAAAAACTGTTTTTT. It yields the protein CASSRTGGAGNEKLFF. The full variable domain, with the rest looked up from reference TRBV5-1 and TRBJ1-4, is KAGVTQTPRYLIKTRGQQVTLSCSPISGHRSVSWYQQTPGQGLQFLFEYFSETQRNKGNFPGRFSGRQFSNSRSEMNVSTLELGDSALYLCASSRTGGAGNEKLFFGSGTQLSVL.

This clonotype was recorded a few times. The chain carries TRBV10-3 and TRBJ2-5; D gene ambiguous. CDR3 length: 13 residues. Trimming removed 0 bases from V and 5 bases from J, with 7 bases in between. Germline V CDR1 and CDR2: ENHRY, SYGVKD. Written as DNA, the CDR3 is TGTGCCATCAGTGAGTCGGGTGGGGAGACCCAGTACTTC. It translates to CAISESGGETQYF.

This clonotype was counted only a few times. The chain has TRBV5-5 and TRBJ1-1; 8 bases agree with TRBD1. This CDR3 is built from 15 residues. The V gene end was trimmed by 4 bases and the J gene end by 10 bases; junction bases not matched to a gene: 15. In germline, CDR1 is SGHKS, CDR2 YYEKEE (reference sequence). DNA for the CDR3: TGTGCCAGCAGCCCAATAAGGGACAGGCCGTCGGGAGCTTTCTTT. It yields the protein CASSPIRDRPSGAFF. Full variable domain (missing parts from reference TRBV5-5 and TRBJ1-1): DAGVTQSPTHLIKTRGQQVTLRCSPISGHKSVSWYQQVLGQGPQFIFQYYEKEERGRGNFPDRFSARQFPNYSSELNVNALLLGDSALYLCASSPIRDRPSGAFFGQGTRLTVV.

This clonotype was observed at least ten times. This rearrangement joins TRBV5-1 to TRBJ2-2; the D is unclear. There are 14 residues in the CDR3. The germline V and J ends were trimmed by 0 bases and 4 bases, with 7 bases remaining between them. Germline CDR1 SGHRS, CDR2 YFSETQ. The CDR3 nucleotides read TGCGCCAGCAGCTTGGGAGAGTCCACCGGGGAGCTGTTTTTT. It translates to CASSLGESTGELFF.